This is a list of T cell receptor beta chains from one sample in a study of shared clonotypes between healthy human individuals. Repertoires were generated with immunoSEQ multiplex PCR, while TCRdb's copy carries only in-frame clones and drops some. The data contain about 2 million clones, over 85% of them seen just once; the ten biggest clones take up approximately 1.2%. The specimen sequenced was naive CD8+ T cells sorted from blood. Receptor source: a man between 18 and 29 years old in good health. The CDR3 runs from the conserved cysteine through the conserved F or W. A D gene is named only where the DNA matches it firmly. Where a row states a size, it is once, few, many or the class of an expanded clone; other rows omit it.

.	TRBJ1-2	.	TRBV6-5	TGTGCCAGCAGTTACGGAGGTTCGGGAAACTATGGCTACACCTTC	CASSYGGSGNYGYTF
.	TRBJ2-2	.	TRBV9	TGTGCCAGCAGCGTAGCTGGCGAGGATGGGGCCGGGGAGCTGTTTTTT	CASSVAGEDGAGELFF
TRBD2	TRBJ2-1	.	TRBV9	TGTGCCAGCAGCCCTTTTCTAGCGGGAGGCTACAATGAGCAGTTCTTC	CASSPFLAGGYNEQFF
.	TRBJ2-1	once	TRBV7-2	TGTGCCAGCAGCTTAATGGGAGGTTCTTACAATGAGCAGTTCTTC	CASSLMGGSYNEQFF
.	TRBJ2-3	.	TRBV7-6	TGTGCCAGCAGCCACCGACCAACGGGCCCTTCGAGCACAGATACGCAGTATTTT	CASSHRPTGPSSTDTQYF
TRBD2	TRBJ2-1	.	TRBV7-3	TGTGCCAGCAGCTTAAGCGGGGGAAGCTACAATGAGCAGTTCTTC	CASSLSGGSYNEQFF
TRBD2	TRBJ2-1	once	TRBV9	TGTGCCAGCAGCGTAGCCATAGCGGGAGTAAACTACAATGAGCAGTTCTTC	CASSVAIAGVNYNEQFF
TRBD1	TRBJ2-7	.	TRBV7-9	TGTGCCAGCAGCTTGGATATTGGGACAGGGGGTTTGTCCTACGAGCAGTACTTC	CASSLDIGTGGLSYEQYF
.	TRBJ2-5	.	TRBV7-9	TGTGCCAGCAGCTCGGCCAGCGGACAAGAGACCCAGTACTTC	CASSSASGQETQYF
.	TRBJ2-7	.	TRBV5-1	TGCGCCAGCAGATCAGAGGCATCAGGGGCCTACGAGCAGTACTTC	CASRSEASGAYEQYF
.	TRBJ1-5	.	TRBV30	TGTGCCTGGAGTGCCGGGGGAGGTAGCAATCAGCCCCAGCATTTT	CAWSAGGGSNQPQHF
.	TRBJ2-7	few	TRBV30	TGTGCCTGGAGTGCTGGCTTCGGCTCCGAGCAGTACTTC	CAWSAGFGSEQYF
.	TRBJ1-1	.	TRBV6-5	TGTGCCAGCAGGACGGGGGCAAACCAAGCTTTCTTT	CASRTGANQAFF
.	TRBJ1-3	.	TRBV5-1	TGCGCCAGCATCCGAAGCGGGAGCGGTATTACCATATATTTT	CASIRSGSGITIYF
TRBD2	TRBJ2-2	.	TRBV11-2	TGTGCCAGCAGCTTAAGTCAGCGGGAGATGGGCGGGGAGCTGTTTTTT	CASSLSQREMGGELFF
TRBD2	TRBJ2-7	.	TRBV30	TGTGCCTGGAATAGCGGGAGCTCCTACGAGCAGTACTTC	CAWNSGSSYEQYF
.	TRBJ2-3	.	TRBV7-8	TGTGCCAGCAGTTCCGGGGGAGATACGCAGTATTTT	CASSSGGDTQYF
.	TRBJ2-7	.	TRBV18	TGTGCCAGCTCAAGCCCGGGACCCCCCTACTACGAGCAGTACTTC	CASSSPGPPYYEQYF
.	TRBJ2-1	.	TRBV7-9	TGTGCCAGCAGCTGCGAGTGGTGTAGCTCCTACAATGAGCAGTTCTTC	CASSCEWCSSYNEQFF
TRBD1	TRBJ1-4	.	TRBV7-9	TGTGCCAGCAGCCCTACGACAGGGGCAGCTAATGAAAAACTGTTTTTT	CASSPTTGAANEKLFF
.	TRBJ2-1	.	TRBV13	TGTGCCAGCAGCCCCGGGGCGGGGACATACAATGAGCAGTTCTTC	CASSPGAGTYNEQFF
TRBD1	TRBJ2-6	.	TRBV18	TGTGCCAGCTCACCTTCCGGGACAGGAATACAAGGAGGGGCCAACGTCCTGACTTTC	CASSPSGTGIQGGANVLTF
.	TRBJ2-7	once	TRBV11-2	TGTGCCAGCAGCTCCGCGGGATGGGGAATCTTC	CASSSAGWGIF
.	TRBJ2-7	.	TRBV7-9	TGTGCCAGCAGGGGCAGAAACTACGAGCAGTACTTC	CASRGRNYEQYF
TRBD1	TRBJ1-1	once	TRBV5-1	TGCGCCAGCAGCCCGGGACAGGGTATAACTGAAGCTTTCTTT	CASSPGQGITEAFF
TRBD1	TRBJ1-2	.	TRBV28	TGTGCCAGCAGTTTTGAGACAGGGGGCGTCTACTATGGCTACACCTTC	CASSFETGGVYYGYTF
TRBD1	TRBJ1-1	.	TRBV4-1	TGCGCCAGCAGCCCCTTAGGACAGGCCTCGAACACTGAAGCTTTCTTT	CASSPLGQASNTEAFF
TRBD2	TRBJ2-7	.	TRBV6-1	TGTGCCAGCAGTGAAGCGAGCGGGAGGGAGGACTACGAGCAGTACTTC	CASSEASGREDYEQYF
.	TRBJ1-5	.	TRBV7-8	TGTGCCAGCAGCTGGGGGTGGGGATCGGCCCAGCATTTT	CASSWGWGSAQHF
.	TRBJ2-7	.	TRBV25-1	TGTGCCAGCAGTGATTACGGGGGCGACTCCTACGAGCAGTACTTC	CASSDYGGDSYEQYF
TRBD2	TRBJ2-1	.	TRBV7-8	TGTGCCAGCAGTGCCATTGGGACTAACTCCTACAATGAGCAGTTCTTC	CASSAIGTNSYNEQFF
TRBD2	TRBJ2-1	.	TRBV4-3	TGCGCCAGCAGCCTGGATAGCGGGCCTTACAATGAGCAGTTCTTC	CASSLDSGPYNEQFF
.	TRBJ1-1	.	TRBV27	TGTGCCAGCAGAGTAGCGTGGGGGAACACTGAAGCTTTCTTT	CASRVAWGNTEAFF
.	TRBJ2-3	.	TRBV4-1	TGCGCCAGCAGCCAAGTCGCTAGCACTAGCACAGATACGCAGTATTTT	CASSQVASTSTDTQYF
.	TRBJ1-1	.	TRBV30	TGTGCCTGGACCGGGGGCAGTGAAGCTTTCTTT	CAWTGGSEAFF